The T cell receptor beta chain described here comes from a study of cytomegalovirus exposure and HLA in healthy donors (TCRdb year 2017). Study-wide context: In an earlier analysis of under 750 of the donors, approximately 300 Gb of sequence data and just under 120 million unique TCR beta sequences from 150 million to 200 million T cells were reported. An early release covering roughly 600 HLA-typed donors comprised about 290 gigabases of sequencing data and 85 million or so unique TCR sequences. Of the roughly 400 genotyped donors, roughly 76% were placed in the genetic ancestry cluster associated with self-reported Caucasian donors. The study was designed to test whether signatures of past pathogen exposure could be identified by cataloging public T cell receptors. The study profiled the T cell repertoires of 500 to 800 subjects by immunosequencing and related them to cytomegalovirus serostatus. Along with the approximately 700-subject first cohort, a separate validation cohort of over a hundred different subjects was used. To predict cytomegalovirus infection status, the study combined high-throughput TCR immunosequencing, statistical association of individual TCRs with disease status, and machine learning. A later analysis re-analyzed previously published TCR beta repertoires from 666 donors and added high-resolution HLA genotyping to study TCR occurrence patterns. The later analysis used no new phenotypic data to find candidate immune exposures, relying instead on TCR beta sequences and their occurrence across donors. To decide whether each TCR beta V gene segment behaved as functional or pseudogenic, an earlier analysis of approximately 620 of the donors relied on high-throughput TCR beta sequencing. Alongside the repertoire data, information on donor age, sex, ethnicity and CMV serostatus was compiled. A later genetic analysis used genome-wide SNP genotypes for about 65% of the roughly 670 donors, treating that subset as a discovery cohort. Every discovery cohort repertoire had been produced on one sequencing platform. Both class I and class II loci were covered by HLA typing, at four-digit resolution. Typing coverage differed by locus: A, B, C, DRB1 and DQB1 were typed in about 629-640 donors, DQA1 in about 550, DPA1 in around 610, and DPB1 in about 450. About five DR-DQ haplotypes were treated as single units for association and clustering because of strong linkage in the cohort. Across some 400 genotyped donors of the cohort, an average of roughly 250,000 unique TCR beta nucleotide sequences per donor were sequenced, and roughly 20% of those sequences were non-productive. Overall results and qualifications from the work: The study gave a list of over 150 TCR beta chains associated with cytomegalovirus. A further reported finding was that TCR beta sequences accurately predicted the HLA-A and HLA-B alleles for most subjects in the first cohort. A cluster of highly shared sequence variants was judged likely to represent a technical artifact of the sequencing pipeline. Compared with equally common non-associated chains, HLA-associated TCR beta chains in a later analysis were more clonally expanded and had lower generation probabilities. Roughly uniform sequencing depth across donors was assumed in presence/absence analyses, although this assumption may not hold. Because counts were too low, around 18 rarely observed V segments, including chromosome 9 orphons, were left out of the earlier analysis of about 620 of the donors. Broadly in line with IMGT annotations, most TCR beta V segments showed up in productive rearrangements about 87% or about 30% of the time in an earlier analysis of around 550 of the donors. Because HLA typing was missing for some donors at each locus, association tests included only the typed subset. The authors suggested that the approach could potentially be generalized to other disease states and immunological phenotypes. A later analysis found that TCR association rates varied across HLA loci, with DRB1 alleles showing the most associated TCRs and HLA-C alleles the fewest. Immune exposure information for the cohort was limited to CMV serostatus. An association between a missense DCLRE1C variant and V-gene and J-gene trimming of TCR beta chains was found in a later genetic analysis and replicated in an independent cohort. In this cohort, only TCR beta chains were sequenced, and detectable features were limited by the absence of alpha or paired-chain data. According to a later analysis, parvovirus B19, influenza, CMV and Epstein-Barr virus appeared linked to several top co-occurrence clusters. Some IMGT-functional V segments, including TRBV6-2 and TRBV6-3, could not be told apart with the 87-base-pair reads, so those segments were excluded. At a false discovery rate of 0.05, a later analysis linked approximately 18,000 TCR beta sequences to specific HLA alleles. While some public TCRs were present in many individuals, most TCR sequences turned up only very rarely across donors. Linkage disequilibrium might explain the correlated functional status among segregating V segments, but an unknown experimental factor could not be ruled out. According to a later genetic analysis, donors in an Asian-associated ancestry cluster had fewer N-insertions in productive TCRs than the approximately 650-donor mean. When HLA alleles, especially DR and DQ, strongly co-occurred, TCR associations were difficult to assign to individual alleles. A few of the identified cytomegalovirus-associated TCR beta chains were confirmed in vitro to be specific for cytomegalovirus antigens. In both the original and validation cohorts, the classifier was reported to diagnose cytomegalovirus status with high specificity and sensitivity. Most CMV-associated TCR beta chains appeared to be HLA-restricted in a later analysis, and the HLA associations seemed to be driven largely by CMV exposure.

Libraries were built with the immunoSEQ multiplex PCR assay. For the multiplex PCR, a mixture combining 60 forward primers for TCR Vbeta segments and 13 reverse primers for TCR Jbeta segments was used. The CDR3 region of rearranged TCR beta genes was amplified from genomic DNA with a multiplex PCR assay. The amplified TCR beta libraries were sequenced on the Illumina HiSeq System as 87-base-pair reads. Per the original workflow: In a later analysis, some 80 million unique TCR beta chains were counted across the roughly 610 repertoires, and roughly 10 million of these chains were shared by at least two donors. A nearest-neighbor algorithm error-corrected the raw reads and collapsed the reads into unique sequences, merging closely related sequences to remove PCR and sequencing errors. V, D and J gene segments were assigned by aligning CDR3 sequences to IMGT reference sequences. Each retained sequence needed at least a six-nucleotide match to both a V gene segment and a J gene segment. A rearrangement was called productive if the CDR3 had no stop codons and remained in frame with V and J, and every other rearrangement was called non-productive. CDR3 was defined according to IMGT convention as the region running from the second conserved V-encoded cysteine to the conserved J-encoded phenylalanine. The earlier analysis of about 590 of the donors excluded sequences that lacked an unambiguous match to a single V gene segment. An earlier analysis of several hundred of the donors classified V segments as functional when productive rearrangements were above 56.7% and as segregating when the standard deviation between donors was above 5%. A statistical classification framework was built for diagnosing cytomegalovirus status from the catalog of TCR beta chain sequences. V and J gene assignment, in a later analysis, came from comparing TCR nucleotide sequences with IMGT/GENE-DB human TR gene sequences. Using the TCRdist pipeline, a later analysis assigned CDR3 sequences along with most-parsimonious VDJ recombination scenarios. In a later analysis, each TCR beta chain was defined by its CDR3 amino acid sequence together with its V-gene family, and reads without a unique V-gene family were excluded. In a later analysis, 450 to 600 highly shared, low-generation-probability nucleotide sequences were removed to address suspected cross-contamination and a sequencing artifact. In a later analysis, a clonal expansion index was calculated for each public chain from normalized within-repertoire ranks of inferred template counts. A later analysis computed generation probabilities with a VDJ recombination model fitted to out-of-frame rearrangements, and checked the results against IGoR. In a later analysis, TCR-TCR, TCR-HLA and TCR-CMV co-occurrence was scored with hypergeometric tests, and a repertoire-size bias correction was applied to TCR pairs. In a later analysis, false discovery rates were estimated by permuting HLA or CMV assignments 20 times. In a later analysis, co-occurring TCRs were grouped using DBSCAN, and TCRdist sequence similarity was added for clustering within HLA-allele-positive subsets. For co-occurrence clustering, repertoires with fewer than 30,000 or more than 120,000 public chains were excluded, along with 4 to 6 repertoires with anomalous nucleotide sharing. TCRdb retrieved this table from immuneACCESS and kept in-frame rearrangements only. Not all clones are present; in checked studies, unresolved V genes account for under half, and no reason is known for the remainder. V, J and clone size were drawn from that table, and D and trimming were deduced from the DNA. In all, the sample holds 120,000 to 150,000 clones, and 64% of those were seen once. The ten largest clones represent 3% of the sample.

This clone was observed a few times. Its target antigen remains unknown. The record has no base qualities; no much larger clone is one base away. The cohort comprised 550 to 700 healthy bone marrow donors. Cohort members were all nominally healthy when sampled, although unrecorded immune exposures were likely present. The donor tested CMV seropositive, placing the donor among the 290 or so seropositive members of the cohort. A peripheral blood sample was provided by each donor, and peripheral blood mononuclear cells were used for TCR beta sequencing. Genomic DNA extraction from the blood cell samples was performed with the Qiagen DNeasy Blood Extraction Kit. Per the germline V gene (reference sequence), SGHNT is the CDR1 and YYREEE is the CDR2. Between the V and J ends, shortened by 3 bases and 3 bases respectively, the junction contains 14 bases. Counted from cysteine to phenylalanine, this CDR3 has 15 amino acids. Only the CDR3 region is kept as DNA, spanning 45 bases read in frame from base 1.

Rearrangement joined TRBV5-4 to TRBJ2-3; the D segment could be TRBD1, given 5 matching bases. The material sequenced was PBMCs. The TCR originated in a young woman in good health and CMV-seropositive. DNA sequence: TGTGCCAGCAGCTCGTTCAGGGATGGGACAGATACGCAGTATTTT. The resulting protein is CASSSFRDGTDTQYF. Here the CDR3 is joined to the reference TRBV5-4 and TRBJ2-3 genes, and the full variable domain is: ETGVTQSPTHLIKTRGQQVTLRCSSQSGHNTVSWYQQALGQGPQFIFQYYREEENGRGNFPPRFSGLQFPNYSSELNVNALELDDSALYLCASSSFRDGTDTQYFGPGTRLTVL.